These 16 T cell receptor beta chains share one sample of origin, sequenced in a study of T cells expressing NK-cell markers. TCRdb reanalyzed the 5' RACE reads, giving one entry per CDR3 protein sequence and no DNA. Recorded here are 400,000 or so distinct CDR3 sequences; the top ten clones represent about 10%. The sequencing input was blood T cells: a sorted CD56 or NKG2C T cell subset, CD4+ or CD8+ T cells, or bulk PBMC T cells (not recorded which). The receptors originated from a woman between 45 and 65 years old in good health.

The chain has TRBV10-3 and TRBJ1-2. The germline V gene has CDR1 ENHRY and CDR2 SYGVKD. The CDR3 has 13 amino acids. This chain's CDR3 is CAISDVTRSGYTF.

The chain combines TRBV20-1 with TRBJ2-7; TCRdb indicates TRBD1, and absent DNA this call remains unverified. The CDR3 runs 13 residues. CDR1 DFQATT and CDR2 SNEGSKA come from the germline V gene (reference sequence). The CDR3 loop is CSAQRQGAYEQYF.

The chain is built from TRBV5-1 and TRBJ2-3; TCRdb's D gene call, TRBD2, goes unchecked for lack of DNA. The germline gives CDR1 SGHRS, CDR2 YFSETQ. CDR3 size: 15 residues. CDR3 in amino acids: CASSQGLVGPDTQYF.

This sequence joins TRBV12-3 or TRBV12-4 and TRBJ2-1; checking the TCRdb D call of TRBD1 is not possible without DNA. The CDR3 contains 20 residues. CDR3: CASSPYPGRGSGGNYNEQFF.

This chain connects TRBV7-8 to TRBJ2-2; TCRdb names TRBD1, which stays unverified in the absence of DNA. There are 17 residues in the CDR3. Germline V CDR1 and CDR2: SGHVS, FQNEAQ. The CDR3 protein is CASSPGAPGHHTGELFF.

The chain couples TRBV7-9 to TRBJ1-3. The length of the CDR3 is 16 residues. Germline CDR1 is SEHNR and CDR2 is FQNEAQ (reference sequence). This CDR3 is CASSLGGGGSGNTIYF.

The chain employs TRBV7-8 and TRBJ1-5; TCRdb designates TRBD1, a call that cannot be tested without DNA. There are 16 residues in the CDR3. The germline CDR1 and CDR2 sequences are SGHVS and FQNEAQ. The chain's CDR3 is CASSYGQVGSNQPQHF.

The chain is built from TRBV18 and TRBJ2-2; the D call of TRBD2 rests on TCRdb alone, since no DNA is present to check it. The CDR3 extends over 16 amino acids. Germline lookup yields CDR1 KGHSH and CDR2 LQKENI. The CDR3 protein is CASSPFGGTNTGELFF.

The chain uses TRBV20-1 and TRBJ2-3; there is no DNA to check the TCRdb D call of TRBD2. The germline gives CDR1 DFQATT, CDR2 SNEGSKA (reference sequence). The CDR3 consists of 16 residues. The CDR3 region is CSARENLAGVWDTQYF.

V is TRBV29-1 and J is TRBJ1-6; TCRdb calls TRBD1, which cannot be checked without DNA. The CDR3 has 12 residues. Germline CDR1 SQVTM, CDR2 ANQGSEA. The CDR3 is CIIGRGHSPLHF.

V is TRBV20-1 and J is TRBJ2-7. Germline CDR1 is DFQATT and CDR2 is SNEGSKA (reference sequence). The CDR3 is 14 amino acids. The CDR3 sequence: CSASGRGRSYEQYF.

The chain recombines TRBV6-5 with TRBJ1-1. Germline CDR1 reads MNHEY; CDR2 reads SVGAGI. This CDR3 has 14 residues. CDR3 amino acids: CASRSPTHPGRCFF.

This sequence joins TRBV25-1 and TRBJ1-2. Germline V lookup: CDR1 MGHDK, CDR2 SYGVNS. This CDR3 comprises 12 residues. This chain's CDR3 is CASSVQREVYTF.

The chain links TRBV7-9 to TRBJ2-3; the D gene TCRdb calls, TRBD2, cannot be checked with no DNA. This CDR3 contains 15 residues. Germline V gives CDR1 SEHNR, CDR2 FQNEAQ (reference sequence). The CDR3 sequence is CASSLVAGGRYTQYF.

The CDR3 loop is CASSKRETQYF. V gene TRBV6-5 combines with J gene TRBJ2-5. CDR3 length equals 11 residues. Germline V CDR1 and CDR2: MNHEY, SVGAGI.

This chain connects TRBV7-2 to TRBJ2-1; TCRdb's assignment of TRBD2 cannot be checked, as there is no DNA. The length of the CDR3 is 16 residues. Looked up from germline, CDR1 is SGHTA and CDR2 is FQGNSA. CDR3 residues: CASSLDLRASYNEQFF.